The subject of this entry is one T cell receptor beta chain. Its cognate antigen is unknown. Reverse transcribed after extraction, RNA yielded cDNA as the sequencing template. TCRdb keeps only in-frame clones here, not all; method: immunoSEQ multiplex PCR. Here the sample spans 98,000 or so clones, approximately 63% being singletons. These data belong to a study of CD8+ T cells in alopecia areata. Study-wide results and limits: Sequenced scalp T cells also include alphabeta T cells resident in normal skin.

The sample taken for sequencing was CD8+ T cells sorted from blood. The sequence was obtained from a human donor in good health.

CDR3 DNA: TGTGCCAGCAGCTTTTTCGAAGGGGCTTACTATGGCTACACCTTC. Translation: CASSFFEGAYYGYTF. This sequence joins TRBV7-9 and TRBJ1-2; TRBD1 is a possible D gene (5 bases). The CDR3 length is 15 residues. V shed 3 bases and J shed 3 bases, with 14 bases lying between them. The germline CDR1 and CDR2 sequences are SEHNR and FQNEAQ (reference sequence).